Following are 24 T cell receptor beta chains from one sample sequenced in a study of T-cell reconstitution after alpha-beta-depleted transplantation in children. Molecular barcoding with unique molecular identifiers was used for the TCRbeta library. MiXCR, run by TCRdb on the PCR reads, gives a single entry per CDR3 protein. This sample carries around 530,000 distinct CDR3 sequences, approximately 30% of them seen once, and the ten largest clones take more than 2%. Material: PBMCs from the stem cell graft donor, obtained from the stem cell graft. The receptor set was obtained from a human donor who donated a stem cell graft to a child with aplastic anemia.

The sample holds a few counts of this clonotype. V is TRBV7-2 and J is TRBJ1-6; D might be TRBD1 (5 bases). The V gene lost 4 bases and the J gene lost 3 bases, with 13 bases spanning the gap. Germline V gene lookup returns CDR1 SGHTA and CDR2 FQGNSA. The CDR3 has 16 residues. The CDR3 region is CASSSRVQNYNSPLHF. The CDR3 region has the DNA TGTGCCAGCAGCTCCAGGGTCCAGAACTATAATTCACCCCTCCACTTT.

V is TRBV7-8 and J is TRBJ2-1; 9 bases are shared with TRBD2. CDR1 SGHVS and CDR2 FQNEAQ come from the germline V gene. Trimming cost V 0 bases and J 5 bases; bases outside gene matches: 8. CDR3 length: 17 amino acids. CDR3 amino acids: CASSLATASGVNNEQFF. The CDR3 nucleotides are TGTGCCAGCAGCTTAGCCACCGCTAGCGGGGTAAACAATGAGCAGTTCTTC.

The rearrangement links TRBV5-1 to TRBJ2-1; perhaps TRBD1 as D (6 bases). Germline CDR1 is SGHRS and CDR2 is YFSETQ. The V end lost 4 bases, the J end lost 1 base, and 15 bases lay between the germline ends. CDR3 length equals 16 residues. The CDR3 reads CASSAGVVGSYNEQFF. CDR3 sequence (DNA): TGCGCCAGCAGCGCAGGGGTAGTGGGATCCTACAATGAGCAGTTCTTC.

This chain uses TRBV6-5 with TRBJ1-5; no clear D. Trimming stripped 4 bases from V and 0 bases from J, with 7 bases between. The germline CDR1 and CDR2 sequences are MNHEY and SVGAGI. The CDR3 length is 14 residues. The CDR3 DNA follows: TGTGCCAGCAGTTCCTATAATAGCAATCAGCCCCAGCATTTT. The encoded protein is CASSSYNSNQPQHF.

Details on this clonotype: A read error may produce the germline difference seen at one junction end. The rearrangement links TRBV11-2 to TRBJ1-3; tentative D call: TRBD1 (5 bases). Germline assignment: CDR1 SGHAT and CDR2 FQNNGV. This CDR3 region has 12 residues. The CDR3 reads CASSPPGGAWIF. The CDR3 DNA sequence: TGTGCCAGCAGCCCACCAGGAGGGGCTTGGATTTTT.

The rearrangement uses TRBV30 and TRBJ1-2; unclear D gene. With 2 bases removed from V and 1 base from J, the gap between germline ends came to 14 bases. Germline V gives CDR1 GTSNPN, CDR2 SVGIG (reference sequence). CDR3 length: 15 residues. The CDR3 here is CAWSNNGRNNYGYTF. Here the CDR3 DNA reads TGTGCCTGGAGTAACAACGGCAGGAATAACTATGGCTACACCTTC.

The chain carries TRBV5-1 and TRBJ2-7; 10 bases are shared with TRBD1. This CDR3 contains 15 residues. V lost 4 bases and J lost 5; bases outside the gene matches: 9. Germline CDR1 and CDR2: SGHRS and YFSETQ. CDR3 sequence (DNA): TGCGCCAGCAGCAACCCGGGACAGGGGTTCCACGAGCAGTACTTC. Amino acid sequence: CASSNPGQGFHEQYF.

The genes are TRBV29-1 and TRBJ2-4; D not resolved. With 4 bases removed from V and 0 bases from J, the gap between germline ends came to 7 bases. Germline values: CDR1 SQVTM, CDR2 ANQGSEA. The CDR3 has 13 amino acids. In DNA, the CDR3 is TGCAGCGTTGTATCGCTAGCCAAAAACATTCAGTACTTC. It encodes CSVVSLAKNIQYF.

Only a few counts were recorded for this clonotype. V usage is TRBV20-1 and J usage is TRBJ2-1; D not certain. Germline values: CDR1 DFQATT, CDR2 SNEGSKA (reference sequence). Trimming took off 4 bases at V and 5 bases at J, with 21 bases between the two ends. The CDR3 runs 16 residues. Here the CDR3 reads CSANPPPPWTHNEQFF. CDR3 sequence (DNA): TGCAGTGCTAACCCTCCGCCCCCGTGGACCCACAATGAGCAGTTCTTC.

CDR3 in DNA: TGTGCCAGCAGCGACCCGGGACTGCCTTCCTCCTACAATGAGCAGTTCTTC. Protein product: CASSDPGLPSSYNEQFF. The V and J genes are TRBV9 and TRBJ2-1, with a possible D match to TRBD2 (6 bases). In germline, CDR1 is SGDLS, CDR2 YYNGEE. CDR3 length: 17 residues. With 3 bases removed from V and 0 bases from J, the gap between germline ends came to 16 bases.

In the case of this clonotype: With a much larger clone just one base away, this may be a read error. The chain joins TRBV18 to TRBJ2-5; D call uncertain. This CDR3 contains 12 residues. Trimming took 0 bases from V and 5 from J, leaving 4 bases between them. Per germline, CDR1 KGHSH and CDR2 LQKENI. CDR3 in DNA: TGTGCCAGCTCACCACCCCACGAGACCCAGTACTTC. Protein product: CASSPPHETQYF.

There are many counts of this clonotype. The CDR3 reads CASILNTEAFF. The DNA for the CDR3 is TGTGCCAGCATTCTGAACACTGAAGCTTTCTTT. The chain employs TRBV6-6 and TRBJ1-1; D gene uncertain. V was pared by 7 bases and J by 0 bases, with 3 bases between. Germline CDR1 is MNHNY and CDR2 is SVGAGI (reference sequence). The length of the CDR3 is 11 residues.

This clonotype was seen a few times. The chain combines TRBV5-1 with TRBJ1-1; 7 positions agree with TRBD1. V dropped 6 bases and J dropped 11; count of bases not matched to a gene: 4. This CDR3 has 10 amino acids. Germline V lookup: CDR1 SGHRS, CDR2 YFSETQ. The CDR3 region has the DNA TGCGCCAGCACCGGGACAGAGGCTTTCTTT. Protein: CASTGTEAFF.

CDR3 nucleotide sequence: TGTGCCAGCAGCTCCCGAATTGACCGGAATCAGCCCCAGCATTTT. It translates to CASSSRIDRNQPQHF. V usage is TRBV7-8 and J usage is TRBJ1-5; D not certain. Trimming pared 4 bases from V and 4 bases from J, leaving 14 bases between. Looked up from germline, CDR1 is SGHVS and CDR2 is FQNEAQ. The CDR3 spans 15 residues.

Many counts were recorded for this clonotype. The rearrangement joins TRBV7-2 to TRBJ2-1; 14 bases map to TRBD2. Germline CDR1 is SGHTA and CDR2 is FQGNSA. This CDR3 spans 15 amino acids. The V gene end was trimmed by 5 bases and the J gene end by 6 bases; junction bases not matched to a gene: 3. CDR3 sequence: CASSGLAGGRNEQFF. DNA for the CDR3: TGTGCCAGCAGCGGACTAGCGGGAGGCCGCAATGAGCAGTTCTTC.

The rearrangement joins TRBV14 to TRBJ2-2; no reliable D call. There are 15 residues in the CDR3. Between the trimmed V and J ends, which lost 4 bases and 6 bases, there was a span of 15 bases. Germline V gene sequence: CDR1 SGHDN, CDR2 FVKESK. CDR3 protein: CASSLTPLVSGELFF. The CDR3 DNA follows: TGTGCCAGCAGCCTTACCCCTTTAGTCTCCGGGGAGCTGTTTTTT.

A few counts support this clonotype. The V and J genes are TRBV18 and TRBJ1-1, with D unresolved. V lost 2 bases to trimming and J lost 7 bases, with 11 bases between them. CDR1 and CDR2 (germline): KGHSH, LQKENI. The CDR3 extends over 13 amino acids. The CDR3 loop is CASSPMEGSEAFF. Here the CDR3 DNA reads TGTGCCAGCTCACCAATGGAGGGTAGTGAAGCTTTCTTT.

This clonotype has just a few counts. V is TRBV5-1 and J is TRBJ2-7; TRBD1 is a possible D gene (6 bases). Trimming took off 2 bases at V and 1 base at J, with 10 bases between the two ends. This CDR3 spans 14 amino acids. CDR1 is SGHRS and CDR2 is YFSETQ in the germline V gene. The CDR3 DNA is TGCGCCAGCAGCTTACAGGGTGGTTCCTACGAGCAGTACGTC. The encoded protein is CASSLQGGSYEQYV.

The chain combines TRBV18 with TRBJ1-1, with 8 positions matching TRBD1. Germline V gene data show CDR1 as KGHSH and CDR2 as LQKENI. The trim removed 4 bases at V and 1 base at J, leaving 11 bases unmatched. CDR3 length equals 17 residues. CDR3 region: CASSRQVKGQANTEAFF. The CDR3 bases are TGTGCCAGCTCACGACAAGTTAAGGGACAGGCGAACACTGAAGCTTTCTTT.

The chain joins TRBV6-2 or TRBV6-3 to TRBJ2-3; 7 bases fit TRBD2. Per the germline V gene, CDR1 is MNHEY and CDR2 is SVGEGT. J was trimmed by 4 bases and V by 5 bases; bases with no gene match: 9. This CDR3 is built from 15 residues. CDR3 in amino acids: CASSTGGLYADTQYF. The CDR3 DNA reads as TGTGCCAGCAGTACCGGGGGACTATACGCAGATACGCAGTATTTT.

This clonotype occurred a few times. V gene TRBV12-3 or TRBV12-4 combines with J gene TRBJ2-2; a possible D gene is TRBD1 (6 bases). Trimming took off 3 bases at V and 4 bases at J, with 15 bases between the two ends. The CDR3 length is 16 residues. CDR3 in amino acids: CASSLRPGEPTGELFF. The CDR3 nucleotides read TGTGCCAGCAGTTTGAGGCCAGGGGAGCCCACCGGGGAGCTGTTTTTT.

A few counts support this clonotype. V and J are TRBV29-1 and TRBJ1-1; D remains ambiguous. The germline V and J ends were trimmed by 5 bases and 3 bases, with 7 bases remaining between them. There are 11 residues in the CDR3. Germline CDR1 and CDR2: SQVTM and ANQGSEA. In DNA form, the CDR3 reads TGCAGCGTTCCGCGAGACACTGAAGCTTTCTTT. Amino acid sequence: CSVPRDTEAFF.

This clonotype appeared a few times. The CDR3 spells CSARRSDEQFF. CDR3 sequence (DNA): TGCAGTGCTAGGAGGAGTGATGAGCAGTTCTTC. The V and J genes are TRBV20-1 and TRBJ2-1, with no clear D. The V and J ends lost 3 bases and 8 bases respectively, with 8 bases between them. This CDR3 contains 11 residues. Germline CDR1 is DFQATT and CDR2 is SNEGSKA (reference sequence).

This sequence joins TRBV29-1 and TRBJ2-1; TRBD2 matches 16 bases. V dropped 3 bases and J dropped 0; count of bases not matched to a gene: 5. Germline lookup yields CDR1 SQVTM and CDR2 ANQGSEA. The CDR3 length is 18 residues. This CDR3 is CSVEGLAGGASSYNEQFF. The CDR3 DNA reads TGCAGCGTTGAGGGACTAGCGGGAGGGGCAAGCTCCTACAATGAGCAGTTCTTC.